The 27 T cell receptor beta chains given below trace back to one sample, sequenced in a study of Graves' ophthalmopathy and Graves' hyperthyroidism. RNA transcripts provided the template for amplifying TCR beta CDR3 regions. A first-round RT-PCR used HTBI primers, followed by a second-round multiplex PCR. TCRdb ran MiXCR on the multiplex PCR reads and lists one entry per CDR3 protein. This table has some 1.1 million distinct CDR3 sequences, 36% appearing once. The sample consisted of peripheral blood or thyroid tissue (not recorded which). The source is an adult man with Graves' hyperthyroidism.

V is TRBV9 and J is TRBJ1-6; D ambiguous. CDR1 and CDR2 from the germline V gene are SGDLS and YYNGEE. Trimming cost V 4 bases and J 8 bases, with 10 bases left between them. This CDR3 is built from 13 residues. The CDR3 sequence: CASSRGKDSPLHF. CDR3 nucleotide sequence: TGTGCCAGCAGCCGAGGAAAGGATTCACCCCTCCACTTT. Full variable domain (rest looked up from reference TRBV9 and TRBJ1-6): DSGVTQTPKHLITATGQRVTLRCSPRSGDLSVYWYQQSLDQGLQFLIQYYNGEERAKGNILERFSAQQFPDLHSELNLSSLELGDSALYFCASSRGKDSPLHFGNGTRLTVT.

This clonotype showed up just a few times. J is TRBJ2-5 and V is TRBV7-8, with D hard to call. This CDR3 contains 15 residues. CDR1 and CDR2 from the germline V gene are SGHVS and FQNEAQ. Between the trimmed V and J ends, which lost 0 bases and 6 bases, there was a span of 14 bases. CDR3 bases: TGTGCCAGCAGCTTAGCGCTGGCAATTTTGCAGACCCAGTACTTC. Translating it yields CASSLALAILQTQYF. Full variable domain (remainder filled in from reference TRBV7-8 and TRBJ2-5): GAGVSQSPRYKVAKRGQDVALRCDPISGHVSLFWYQQALGQGPEFLTYFQNEAQLDKSGLPSDRFFAERPEGSVSTLKIQRTQQEDSAVYLCASSLALAILQTQYFGPGTRLLVL.

The table lists this clonotype with a few counts. This chain connects TRBV20-1 to TRBJ2-5; D may correspond to TRBD1 or TRBD2 (5 bases each). V was pared by 7 bases and J by 4 bases, with 16 bases between. Per the germline V gene, CDR1 is DFQATT and CDR2 is SNEGSKA (reference sequence). This CDR3 is 13 amino acids long. The CDR3 nucleotides are TGCAGTGGTAAAGGGCTTGGGGGAGAGACCCAGTACTTC. Translation gives CSGKGLGGETQYF.

The gene calls are TRBV6-5 and TRBJ2-3, with D hard to call. The germline V gene has CDR1 MNHEY and CDR2 SVGAGI. The CDR3 spans 16 residues. Trimming removed 5 bases at V and 2 bases at J, with 17 bases between. DNA for the CDR3: TGTGCCAGCAGTGCGATCAGAGCTAGGGCCACAGATACGCAGTATTTT. Translation gives CASSAIRARATDTQYF.

This clonotype occurred many times. The J gene is TRBJ2-7, the V gene TRBV5-1, with a weak D call TRBD1 (5 bases). CDR1 and CDR2 from the germline V gene are SGHRS and YFSETQ. V lost 4 bases to trimming and J lost 3 bases, with 14 bases between them. The CDR3 has 14 residues. The CDR3 DNA follows: TGCGCCAGCAGCCCCAGCCAGGGAAACTACGAGCAGTACTTC. The encoded protein is CASSPSQGNYEQYF.

In this sample, this clonotype turned up many times. The chain joins TRBV10-2 to TRBJ1-3; D is unclear. CDR3 length equals 15 residues. Trimming removed 2 bases at V and 2 bases at J, with 10 bases between. Per the germline V gene, CDR1 is WSHSY and CDR2 is SAAADI. The CDR3 nucleotides are TGCGCCAGCAGTGAGACGGACTTGGCTGGAAACACCATATATTTT. As protein: CASSETDLAGNTIYF.

This clonotype was detected a few times. The chain carries TRBV11-2 and TRBJ1-1; possible D gene TRBD1, 5 bases. Germline lookup yields CDR1 SGHAT and CDR2 FQNNGV. This CDR3 is built from 11 residues. V dropped 5 bases and J dropped 10 bases, with 11 bases sitting between them. As DNA, the CDR3 is TGTGCCAGCAGCCTGGGGGTGACAGCTTTCTTT. Protein product: CASSLGVTAFF.

This clonotype was counted at least ten times. The chain is built from TRBV7-9 and TRBJ2-5; D might be TRBD2 (7 bases). Germline-derived CDR1 and CDR2 are SEHNR and FQNEAQ (reference sequence). The V end was cut by 4 bases, the J end by 5 bases, with 23 bases between. This CDR3 comprises 17 residues. CDR3 coding DNA: TGTGCCAGCAGCTCGTCCAAAGGGGGGAGGGCCGTCGAGACCCAGTACTTC. This gives the protein CASSSSKGGRAVETQYF.

The gene calls are TRBV12-3 or TRBV12-4 and TRBJ2-2, with D possibly TRBD2 on 5 matching bases. The CDR3 consists of 16 residues. V lost 6 bases, J lost 0 bases, and 14 bases lay in between. The CDR3 DNA sequence: TGTGCCAGCAGAAACCCAAGGACTGCGAACACCGGGGAGCTGTTTTTT. Protein: CASRNPRTANTGELFF.

This clonotype was recorded many times. The chain joins TRBV7-2 to TRBJ1-5; 10 bases align to TRBD1. J lost 6 bases, V lost 9 bases, and 5 bases had no gene match. The CDR3 consists of 13 residues. From germline, CDR1 is SGHTA and CDR2 FQGNSA. CDR3 loop: CASGTGVSQPQHF. DNA for the CDR3: TGTGCCAGTGGGACAGGGGTAAGTCAGCCCCAGCATTTT.

Remarks on this clonotype: With a much larger clone just one base away, this may be a read error. V usage is TRBV7-2 and J usage is TRBJ2-5; no clear D. CDR3 length: 13 amino acids. The V gene lost 1 base and the J gene lost 7 bases, with 10 bases spanning the gap. Looked up from germline, CDR1 is SGHTA and CDR2 is FQGNSA. In DNA form, the CDR3 reads TGTGCCAGCAGCTTAGACTGTCCTTCGACCCAGTACTTC. It translates to CASSLDCPSTQYF.

This clonotype was seen at least ten times. V gene TRBV10-3 combines with J gene TRBJ2-6; D remains ambiguous. This CDR3 comprises 14 residues. Germline V gene lookup returns CDR1 ENHRY and CDR2 SYGVKD. Trimming pared 10 bases from V and 2 bases from J, leaving 12 bases between. CDR3 sequence (DNA): TGTGCCACGGTGGAGTTAGCTGGGGCCAACGTCCTGACTTTC. Translated: CATVELAGANVLTF.

This clonotype was seen ten or more times. The chain employs TRBV10-3 and TRBJ1-5; D might be TRBD1 (5 bases). The V end lost 8 bases, the J end lost 9 bases, and 17 bases lay between the germline ends. This CDR3 contains 13 residues. Germline V gene data show CDR1 as ENHRY and CDR2 as SYGVKD. Here the CDR3 DNA reads TGTGCCATCTCCGTGGCGGACACCCGGCCCCAGCATTTT. Translated: CAISVADTRPQHF.

This clonotype has a count of ten or more. This rearrangement joins TRBV6-5 to TRBJ1-1; no clear D. CDR1 and CDR2 (germline): MNHEY, SVGAGI. The CDR3 is 12 residues long. V gave up 7 bases and J gave up 3 bases, with 9 bases separating them. CDR3 bases: TGTGCCAGCAAGGTATTAGACACTGAAGCTTTCTTT. Amino acid sequence: CASKVLDTEAFF.

The chain recombines TRBV15 with TRBJ1-1, with TRBD1 matching 12 bases. Germline assignment: CDR1 LNHNV and CDR2 YYDKDF (reference sequence). The CDR3 totals 17 residues. J gave up 0 bases and V 3 bases, and 5 bases lay outside the gene matches. CDR3 amino acids: CATSSSGTGGMNTEAFF. The CDR3, as DNA: TGTGCCACCAGCAGCAGCGGGACAGGGGGCATGAACACTGAAGCTTTCTTT.

This clonotype was counted at least ten times. The V call is TRBV7-2, the J call TRBJ2-7, with 8 positions matching TRBD2. V shed 2 bases, J shed 3 bases, and the junction held 3 bases outside the gene matches. The CDR3 runs to 14 residues. CDR1 and CDR2 (germline): SGHTA, FQGNSA. CDR3 sequence: CASSLTGGLYEQYF. In nucleotides, the CDR3 is TGTGCCAGCAGCTTAACGGGGGGGCTCTACGAGCAGTACTTC.

At least ten counts were recorded for this clonotype. V gene TRBV7-2 combines with J gene TRBJ2-5; tentative D call: TRBD2 (5 bases). Trimming removed 8 bases from V and 5 bases from J, with 18 bases in between. The germline CDR1 and CDR2 sequences are SGHTA and FQGNSA. The CDR3 totals 14 residues. The CDR3 loop is CASRGEGRRETQYF. CDR3 nucleotide sequence: TGTGCCAGCCGAGGCGAGGGTCGACGGGAGACCCAGTACTTC.

In this sample, this clonotype turned up many times. The V call is TRBV20-1, the J call TRBJ1-1; D is uncertain. Trimming left V 3 bases short and J 0 bases short, with 8 bases between. The CDR3 runs 13 residues. The germline CDR1 and CDR2 sequences are DFQATT and SNEGSKA (reference sequence). The CDR3 sequence: CSASRPVNTEAFF. Here the CDR3 DNA reads TGCAGTGCTAGCAGACCAGTGAACACTGAAGCTTTCTTT.

J is TRBJ1-6 and V is TRBV7-9; D gene ambiguous. Trimming left V 6 bases short and J 7 bases short, with 16 bases between. The CDR3 consists of 15 residues. Germline V gene sequence: CDR1 SEHNR, CDR2 FQNEAQ (reference sequence). CDR3 sequence reads: CASRAITENNSPLHF. The DNA for the CDR3 is TGTGCCAGCAGGGCTATAACAGAAAACAATTCACCCCTCCACTTT.

V gene TRBV7-3 combines with J gene TRBJ2-5, with 10 bases aligning to TRBD1. The germline V gene has CDR1 SGHTA and CDR2 FQGTGA. After removal of 5 bases from V and 5 bases from J, the junction contained 8 bases not matched to a gene. This CDR3 has 15 amino acids. CDR3 DNA sequence: TGTGCCAGCAGCGTCCGGGACAGGGGCGCGGAGACCCAGTACTTC. This translates into CASSVRDRGAETQYF.

In DNA, the CDR3 is TGTGCCAGCAGCTTAAAAATGGGTATCGGGACTGAAGCTTTCTTT. It is translated as CASSLKMGIGTEAFF. The genes are TRBV7-2 and TRBJ1-1; no firm D call. The CDR3 spans 15 residues. From germline, CDR1 is SGHTA and CDR2 FQGNSA. The V end lost 2 bases, the J end lost 5 bases, and 15 bases lay between the germline ends.

This clonotype was seen more than once but under ten times. A much larger clonotype is one base distant, so this may be a read error. The chain recombines TRBV29-1 with TRBJ2-5; D may correspond to TRBD1 or TRBD2 (6 bases each). The germline gives CDR1 SQVTM, CDR2 ANQGSEA. Trimming took off 5 bases at V and 1 base at J, with 11 bases between the two ends. The CDR3 spans 13 residues. CDR3 bases: TGCAGCGTTTTTGGGGGGCCCCAAGAGACCCAGTACTTC. Encoded protein: CSVFGGPQETQYF.

This clonotype was seen only a few times. The junction does not match germline at one end; this may be a read error. The chain uses TRBV7-9 and TRBJ2-5, with D perhaps matching TRBD1 (6 bases). There are 16 residues in the CDR3. Germline V gene data show CDR1 as SEHNR and CDR2 as FQNEAQ (reference sequence). The CDR3 bases are TGTGCCAGCAGCCCCATATCCAGGGGCTCTGGAGAGACCCGGTACTTC. It specifies CASSPISRGSGETRYF.

The chain recombines TRBV12-3 or TRBV12-4 with TRBJ2-2, with no clear D. The CDR3 is 14 residues long. V was cut by 5 bases and J by 5 bases, with 12 bases left in between. The CDR3 coding sequence is TGTGCCAGCAGTCCTGGGTCGGGTACCGGGGAGCTGTTTTTT. Amino acid sequence: CASSPGSGTGELFF.

This clonotype was observed at least ten times. V and J are TRBV19 and TRBJ2-7, with a weak D call TRBD2 (5 bases). Germline CDR1 and CDR2: LNHDA and SQIVND (reference sequence). This CDR3 contains 13 residues. V dropped 6 bases and J dropped 3 bases, with 12 bases sitting between them. This chain's CDR3 is CASSPRRGYEQYF. The CDR3, as DNA: TGTGCCAGTAGCCCACGCCGGGGCTACGAGCAGTACTTC.

This clonotype was seen more than once but under ten times. The chain recombines TRBV12-3 or TRBV12-4 with TRBJ2-6; 12 nucleotides agree with TRBD2. V lost 6 bases, J lost 0 bases, and 15 bases stayed unmatched. The CDR3 is 21 residues long. The CDR3 sequence: CASRSDDASGRAPSGANVLTF. As DNA, the CDR3 is TGTGCCAGCAGATCGGATGACGCTAGCGGGAGGGCCCCCTCTGGGGCCAACGTCCTGACTTTC.

This clonotype has at least ten counts. CDR3 sequence: CSASFTGSYEQYF. The CDR3 region has the DNA TGCAGTGCTAGTTTTACGGGGTCCTACGAGCAGTACTTC. V usage is TRBV20-1 and J usage is TRBJ2-7; possibly TRBD2 for D (5 bases). This CDR3 is built from 13 residues. The germline V gene has CDR1 DFQATT and CDR2 SNEGSKA (reference sequence). With 3 bases removed from V and 1 base from J, the gap between germline ends came to 10 bases.